This TCR beta chain was recovered during a study of blood T cell repertoires in COVID-19. Study in general: The United States, Italy and Spain were the sources of the acute and convalescent COVID-19 samples. The analysed material was cDNA or gDNA that came from T cells, B-cell-depleted T cells, or PBMCs.

Seattle's enrolled individuals joined amid active infection and were then monitored longitudinally. Losses at the gene ends were 7 bases for V and 6 bases for J; bases not matched to a gene: 15. In germline, CDR1 is LNHDA, CDR2 SQIVND (reference sequence). The CDR3 spans 18 residues. Generated by immunoSEQ multiplex PCR, the TCRdb table keeps only in-frame clones and is missing some. Among roughly 140,000 clones, about 85% were seen once, and the ten largest hold less than 10%. Sequenced sample: peripheral blood. The receptor's source is a woman aged 60-75 years with COVID-19, enrolled during active disease. This rearrangement joins TRBV19 to TRBJ2-2; 12 bases line up with TRBD1. The CDR3 nucleotides are TGTGCCAGTAACCCCGAGGCCCCTTGGGACAGGGGGCCCGGGGAGCTGTTTTTT. Translating gives CASNPEAPWDRGPGELFF.